The 14 T cell receptor beta chains given below trace back to one sample, sequenced in a study of OX40 agonist ivuxolimab in advanced cancers. TCRdb keeps only in-frame clones here, not all; method: immunoSEQ multiplex PCR. This table holds 80,000 to 100,000 clones, 94% found once. Material: CD4+ or CD8+ T cells sorted from blood, obtained in a trial of the OX40 agonist ivuxolimab. These receptors all come from an adult with an advanced solid tumor such as melanoma, head and neck, liver or kidney cancer.

This sequence joins TRBV7-9 and TRBJ2-1; tentative D call: TRBD1 (6 bases). Per germline, CDR1 SEHNR and CDR2 FQNEAQ (reference sequence). V lost 3 bases and J lost 11, with 8 bases in between. CDR3 length: 11 amino acids. CDR3 sequence: CASSLRDKQFF. In DNA form, the CDR3 reads TGTGCCAGCAGCTTGAGGGACAAGCAGTTCTTC. The full variable domain, with the rest looked up from reference TRBV7-9 and TRBJ2-1, is DTGVSQNPRHKITKRGQNVTFRCDPISEHNRLYWYRQTLGQGPEFLTYFQNEAQLEKSRLLSDRFSAERPKGSFSTLEIQRTEQGDSAMYLCASSLRDKQFFGPGTRLTVL.

The chain joins TRBV19 to TRBJ2-1; the D gene is possibly TRBD1 (6 bases). CDR3 length: 17 amino acids. Trimming took off 5 bases at V and 10 bases at J, with 27 bases between the two ends. Germline V gives CDR1 LNHDA, CDR2 SQIVND (reference sequence). The CDR3 region has the DNA TGTGCCAGTAGTCGGCCAGGGGATAGGCCGACCGAAGGGGAGCAGTTCTTC. This sequence encodes CASSRPGDRPTEGEQFF.

V and J are TRBV29-1 and TRBJ2-1, with 15 bases fitting TRBD2. This CDR3 contains 14 residues. Germline assignment: CDR1 SQVTM and CDR2 ANQGSEA. The V and J ends lost 8 bases and 9 bases, in that order; junction bases with no gene match: 8. The CDR3, as DNA: TGCAGCCTAATCGGACTAGCGGGAGGGGCTGAGCAGTTCTTC. Translating it yields CSLIGLAGGAEQFF.

In its sample, this clone was seen once. The chain joins TRBV4-1 to TRBJ2-7; D call uncertain. From germline, CDR1 is MGHRA and CDR2 YSYEKL. With 0 bases removed from V and 6 bases from J, the gap between germline ends came to 9 bases. This CDR3 is 13 amino acids long. CDR3: CASSQDKDLEQYF. DNA for the CDR3: TGCGCCAGCAGCCAAGATAAGGATCTCGAGCAGTACTTC.

This rearrangement joins TRBV6-5 to TRBJ2-7, with 7 nucleotides matching TRBD2. The CDR3 extends over 16 amino acids. Germline loops: CDR1 MNHEY, CDR2 SVGAGI. V gave up 0 bases and J gave up 5 bases; unmatched junction bases: 10. The CDR3 region has the DNA TGTGCCAGCAGTTACTCAATGGGAGGGGAGATCGACGAGCAGTACTTC. It specifies CASSYSMGGEIDEQYF.

The DNA of the CDR3 is TGTGCCAGCAGCGCCGAGGGGTATAGCAATCAGCCCCAGCATTTT. Encoded protein: CASSAEGYSNQPQHF. The chain uses TRBV9 and TRBJ1-5, with TRBD1 as a possible D gene (5 bases). V shed 3 bases and J shed 0 bases, with 10 bases lying between them. Germline V gene data show CDR1 as SGDLS and CDR2 as YYNGEE. The CDR3 spans 15 residues.

The chain couples TRBV5-1 to TRBJ2-5; no firm D call. Germline V gene data show CDR1 as SGHRS and CDR2 as YFSETQ. Trimming removed 4 bases at V and 3 bases at J, with 19 bases between. This CDR3 comprises 16 residues. In DNA, the CDR3 is TGCGCCAGCAGCCCTCCCACCGGCGCAGAAGAAGAGACCCAGTACTTC. It translates to CASSPPTGAEEETQYF.

V and J are TRBV19 and TRBJ2-6; TRBD1 is a possible D gene (6 bases). This CDR3 is 18 amino acids long. Germline assignment: CDR1 LNHDA and CDR2 SQIVND (reference sequence). The V end lost 4 bases, the J end lost 2 bases, and 18 bases lay between the germline ends. The CDR3 loop reads CASSTPDRDIAGANVLTF. CDR3 nucleotides: TGTGCCAGTAGTACCCCCGACCGGGACATAGCTGGGGCCAACGTCCTGACTTTC.

The chain has TRBV7-6 and TRBJ2-5, with 7 positions matching TRBD1. Germline V gene data show CDR1 as SGHVS and CDR2 as FNYEAQ. V was clipped by 5 bases and J by 3 bases; unmatched bases: 9. This CDR3 comprises 15 residues. CDR3 sequence: CASSPKTGTKETQYF. DNA for the CDR3: TGTGCCAGCAGCCCTAAGACAGGGACCAAAGAGACCCAGTACTTC.

This sequence joins TRBV11-2 and TRBJ2-2; no clear D. This CDR3 contains 11 residues. In germline, CDR1 is SGHAT, CDR2 FQNNGV. Trimming shortened V by 2 bases and J by 7 bases, and 2 bases separated the two germline ends. The CDR3 is CASSLYGELFF. The CDR3 DNA sequence: TGTGCCAGCAGCTTATACGGGGAGCTGTTTTTT. The whole variable domain, remainder taken from reference TRBV11-2 and TRBJ2-2, is EAGVAQSPRYKIIEKRQSVAFWCNPISGHATLYWYQQILGQGPKLLIQFQNNGVVDDSQLPKDRFSAERLKGVDSTLKIQPAKLEDSAVYLCASSLYGELFFGEGSRLTVL.

The genes are TRBV4-2 and TRBJ2-1; TRBD1 matches at 8 bases. After removal of 0 bases from V and 4 bases from J, the junction contained 5 bases not matched to a gene. The CDR3 totals 16 residues. CDR1 LGHNA and CDR2 YNFKEQ come from the germline V gene. CDR3 loop: CASSQDSRQGYNEQFF. The CDR3 coding sequence is TGTGCCAGCAGCCAAGATTCGAGACAGGGGTACAATGAGCAGTTCTTC.

The V and J genes are TRBV19 and TRBJ1-1; D is unresolved. The CDR3 covers 14 residues. Germline values: CDR1 LNHDA, CDR2 SQIVND (reference sequence). Trimming pared 1 base from V and 1 base from J, leaving 7 bases between. The CDR3 nucleotides read TGTGCCAGTAGTATAGGGCCGGCGAACACTGAAGCTTTCTTT. It yields the protein CASSIGPANTEAFF.

This rearrangement joins TRBV4-3 to TRBJ2-5; D not certain. TRBJ2-7 matches the DNA end more closely, so the J call is doubtful. The CDR3 runs 13 residues. From germline, CDR1 is LGHNA and CDR2 YSLEER. The CDR3 DNA reads as TGCGCCAGCAGCCTAGGCCGTTACTACGAGCAGTACTTC. Protein sequence: CASSLGRYYEQYF.

This sequence joins TRBV9 and TRBJ2-3; D is unresolved. The ends were cut back, 3 bases at V and 3 bases at J, with 11 bases in the middle. This CDR3 is 14 amino acids long. CDR1 SGDLS and CDR2 YYNGEE come from the germline V gene. The CDR3 DNA reads as TGTGCCAGCAGCGATCCCAAGTGGACAGATACGCAGTATTTT. It codes for CASSDPKWTDTQYF.